A single sample gave rise to the 19 T cell receptor beta chains below, sequenced in a study of technical replicates of blood from several donors. The table came from immunoSEQ multiplex PCR; TCRdb's copy has only in-frame clones and leaves some out. This sample carries around 60,000 clones, approximately 86% of them seen once, and the ten largest clones take less than 6%. The sequenced material came from PBMCs. The receptor set was obtained from a human donor in good health. Some clones in this sample may be carry-over from other donors' samples.

The chain carries TRBV4-1 and TRBJ2-7, with 9 bases that match TRBD2. Germline lookup yields CDR1 MGHRA and CDR2 YSYEKL. Unmatched junction bases numbered 10, after V lost 2 bases and J lost 2 bases. This CDR3 is 17 amino acids long. The CDR3 region is CASSQPLAGKNTYEQYF. Written as DNA, the CDR3 is TGCGCCAGCAGCCAACCCCTAGCGGGAAAAAACACCTACGAGCAGTACTTC.

The chain joins TRBV5-1 to TRBJ2-7, with TRBD2 as a possible D gene (6 bases). Germline CDR1 and CDR2: SGHRS and YFSETQ. This CDR3 contains 15 residues. The V end lost 3 bases, the J end lost 5 bases, and 18 bases lay between the germline ends. The CDR3, as DNA: TGCGCCAGCAGCTGGGGGGACTTTACTGGGAACGAGCAGTACTTC. Translating it yields CASSWGDFTGNEQYF.

Remarks on this clone: The junction shows a germline mismatch at one end, possibly a read error. The chain employs TRBV7-9 and TRBJ1-6; tentative D call: TRBD1 (6 bases). CDR1 is SEHNR, CDR2 FQNEAQ, per germline (reference sequence). The CDR3 consists of 16 residues. This chain's CDR3 is CASSLARGRESSPLHF. As DNA, the CDR3 is TGTGCCAGCAGCCTAGCTAGGGGGAGAGAATCTTCACCCCTCCACTTT.

This chain uses TRBV15 with TRBJ2-4; 7 bases are a match to TRBD1. Germline trimming cut 4 bases from V and 1 base from J; bases unmatched to any gene: 7. In germline, CDR1 is LNHNV, CDR2 YYDKDF (reference sequence). CDR3 size: 16 residues. This chain's CDR3 is CATSIDRALAKNIQYF. In DNA form, the CDR3 reads TGTGCCACCAGCATCGACAGGGCTCTCGCCAAAAACATTCAGTACTTC.

The J gene is TRBJ2-1, the V gene TRBV4-1; no definite D call. The CDR3 is made up of 13 amino acids. Germline V lookup: CDR1 MGHRA, CDR2 YSYEKL. V dropped 0 bases and J dropped 15 bases, with 15 bases sitting between them. DNA of the CDR3: TGCGCCAGCAGCCAAGATGGTCTGGCTAGGCGGTTCTTC. This sequence encodes CASSQDGLARRFF.

The J gene is TRBJ1-5, the V gene TRBV7-9, with 7 bases fitting TRBD1. Germline V gene sequence: CDR1 SEHNR, CDR2 FQNEAQ (reference sequence). The CDR3 totals 18 residues. The trim removed 1 base at V and 2 bases at J, leaving 11 bases unmatched. The DNA of the CDR3 is TGTGCCAGCAGCTTAGGGCCGACAGGGCCCCCTCGCAATCAGCCCCAGCATTTT. Translating gives CASSLGPTGPPRNQPQHF.

This clone has more than one count but fewer than ten. The chain couples TRBV6-6 to TRBJ1-2; TRBD1 aligns across 7 bases. J was trimmed by 1 base and V by 5 bases; bases with no gene match: 7. The CDR3 has 15 amino acids. Germline CDR1 MNHNY, CDR2 SVGAGI (reference sequence). Here the CDR3 reads CASSKGQENNYGYTF. The CDR3 nucleotides read TGTGCCAGCAGTAAAGGACAGGAGAATAACTATGGCTACACCTTC.

This clone appeared once. This chain links TRBV19 with TRBJ1-4; 7 bases match TRBD1. V trimming: 6 bases; J trimming: 5 bases; junction bases outside the gene matches: 6. Per the germline V gene, CDR1 is LNHDA and CDR2 is SQIVND (reference sequence). The CDR3 runs 14 residues. The CDR3: CASSLGTENEKLFF. The CDR3 DNA sequence: TGTGCCAGTAGCCTCGGGACAGAGAATGAAAAACTGTTTTTT.

The V call is TRBV7-2, the J call TRBJ2-5; D gene ambiguous. Germline CDR1 is SGHTA and CDR2 is FQGNSA. Trimming took 1 base from V and 3 from J, leaving 12 bases between them. The CDR3 has 15 residues. CDR3 in DNA: TGTGCCAGCAGCTTAGTAGCTCGGGTGGAAGAGACCCAGTACTTC. It specifies CASSLVARVEETQYF. Supplemented by reference TRBV7-2 and TRBJ2-5, the full variable domain reads GAGVSQSPSNKVTEKGKDVELRCDPISGHTALYWYRQSLGQGLEFLIYFQGNSAPDKSGLPSDRFSAERTGGSVSTLTIQRTQQEDSAVYLCASSLVARVEETQYFGPGTRLLVL.

The chain links TRBV7-9 to TRBJ2-7; D call uncertain. Trimming stripped 5 bases from V and 0 bases from J, with 23 bases between. Germline CDR1 is SEHNR and CDR2 is FQNEAQ (reference sequence). CDR3 length equals 18 residues. The CDR3 region has the DNA TGTGCCAGCAGCCCGCCCCTCCACTCGAGCCCTAGCTCCTACGAGCAGTACTTC. Translating gives CASSPPLHSSPSSYEQYF.

The CDR3 spells CASSAGQGLTNEKLFF. The CDR3 region has the DNA TGTGCCAGCAGTGCAGGACAGGGGTTAACTAATGAAAAACTGTTTTTT. This chain links TRBV25-1 with TRBJ1-4, with 9 bases identical to TRBD1. This CDR3 region has 16 residues. Germline V CDR1 and CDR2: MGHDK, SYGVNS. J gave up 1 base and V 4 bases, and 4 bases lay outside the gene matches.

The chain couples TRBV19 to TRBJ1-5; D possibly corresponds to TRBD1 (6 bases). Germline V gene data show CDR1 as LNHDA and CDR2 as SQIVND (reference sequence). Trimming cost V 6 bases and J 3 bases, with 15 bases left between them. The CDR3 is made up of 15 amino acids. CDR3 sequence (DNA): TGTGCCAGTAGCTCGTCGGGACAAATCAATCAGCCCCAGCATTTT. Translating gives CASSSSGQINQPQHF.

The gene calls are TRBV5-1 and TRBJ2-7, with TRBD1 matching over 9 bases. CDR3 length equals 15 residues. Germline V gene sequence: CDR1 SGHRS, CDR2 YFSETQ. Germline trimming cut 4 bases from V and 2 bases from J; bases unmatched to any gene: 7. CDR3 residues: CASSRSGTGPYEQYF. The CDR3, as DNA: TGCGCCAGCAGCCGATCCGGGACAGGGCCCTACGAGCAGTACTTC.

The chain has TRBV5-8 and TRBJ2-3; TRBD1 matches at 7 bases. The CDR3 extends over 14 amino acids. Trimming removed 10 bases from V and 0 bases from J; junction bases left unmatched: 8. Per the germline V gene, CDR1 is SGHTS and CDR2 is YDEGEE. CDR3 DNA sequence: TGTGCCGAATCAACAGGGGTTAGCACAGATACGCAGTATTTT. Translation gives CAESTGVSTDTQYF.

By share, this clone ranks as medium-sized. Here the CDR3 DNA reads TGTGCCAGCAGCCAAGCTCCAGATTCCTCCTACGAGCAGTACTTC. Translated: CASSQAPDSSYEQYF. V and J are TRBV4-2 and TRBJ2-7; no firm D call. Trimming shortened V by 1 base and J by 0 bases, and 10 bases separated the two germline ends. Germline assignment: CDR1 LGHNA and CDR2 YNFKEQ. The CDR3 runs 15 residues.

The CDR3 sequence: CSVVAVGGKAFF. The CDR3 bases are TGCAGCGTTGTAGCAGTGGGGGGAAAAGCTTTCTTT. The chain recombines TRBV29-1 with TRBJ1-1, with D perhaps TRBD1 (5 bases). CDR1 is SQVTM and CDR2 is ANQGSEA in the germline V gene. The ends were cut back, 4 bases at V and 9 bases at J, with 15 bases in the middle. The CDR3 covers 12 residues.

This sequence joins TRBV7-9 and TRBJ2-1, with TRBD2 matching over 12 bases. V lost 5 bases, J lost 7 bases, and 9 bases stayed unmatched. The CDR3 is made up of 16 amino acids. Germline CDR1 reads SEHNR; CDR2 reads FQNEAQ (reference sequence). CDR3 region: CASSPRLAGAINEQFF. CDR3 bases: TGTGCCAGCAGCCCACGACTAGCGGGAGCAATAAATGAGCAGTTCTTC.

The CDR3 protein is CASSLARREGEQFF. In DNA form, the CDR3 reads TGTGCCAGCAGCTTGGCCCGCAGGGAGGGAGAGCAGTTCTTC. V is TRBV5-4 and J is TRBJ2-1; TRBD2 matches 7 bases. The V and J ends lost 0 bases and 10 bases, in that order; junction bases with no gene match: 7. Germline CDR1 SGHNT, CDR2 YYREEE (reference sequence). This CDR3 spans 14 amino acids.

V usage is TRBV2 and J usage is TRBJ2-7; 10 bases map to TRBD1. This CDR3 has 14 residues. Per the germline V gene, CDR1 is SNHLY and CDR2 is FYNNEI. J lost 5 bases, V lost 7 bases, and 8 bases had no gene match. CDR3 region: CASIPGTGVNEQYF. CDR3 sequence (DNA): TGTGCCAGCATTCCCGGGACAGGGGTGAACGAGCAGTACTTC.